The clone carrying this T cell receptor beta chain was observed a few times. The antigen is undetermined. These data come from a study of CD8 T cells in ankylosing spondylitis. The TCR beta libraries were generated through quantitative 5'-RACE incorporating molecular barcodes. TCRdb reprocessed the 5' RACE reads via MiXCR and lists one record per CDR3 protein. Found here are hundreds of thousands of distinct CDR3 sequences, roughly 26% of them singletons; the top ten hold 0.89%. Study-level findings and limits: CD8+ cells made up the disease-linked clones, which were relatively rare in peripheral blood. Characteristic of ankylosing spondylitis blood, it appeared, was a TCR beta motif comprising roughly eight highly homologous variants. Disease-linked clones were reportedly significantly enriched in matched ankylosing spondylitis synovial fluid. Several of the motif variants were reported before in synovial fluid and blood from reactive arthritis.

The sequence came from a male donor with ankylosing spondylitis. Sequencing was done on a sample of blood, either unsorted or a sorted T cell fraction (not recorded which).

In nucleotides, the CDR3 is TGTGCCAGCAGTTTATGGGACAGGGTTGGGACTGAAGCTTTCTTT. Its protein product is CASSLWDRVGTEAFF. The J gene is TRBJ1-1, the V gene TRBV28; 8 bases are a match to TRBD1. J was trimmed by 5 bases and V by 0 bases; bases with no gene match: 5. The CDR3 contains 15 residues. Germline lookup yields CDR1 MDHEN and CDR2 SYDVKM.